This T cell receptor beta chain was sequenced during a study of OX40 agonist ivuxolimab in advanced cancers. Across the study: The patients received ivuxolimab by intravenous route every 2 weeks at 0.01 to 10 mg/kg. Three patients got partial responses; one had hepatocellular carcinoma and two had cutaneous melanoma. The eligibility criteria allowed prior anti-PD-1, anti-PD-L1 or anti-CTLA-4 therapy, and around 40% had some.

TCRdb's table, derived via immunoSEQ multiplex PCR, lists solely in-frame clones and lacks some. The table includes around 65,000 clones, more than 85% detected once. The investigators sampled blood at baseline, at cycle 4 day 1, and at cycle 7 day 1. The clonotype originates from an adult with an advanced solid tumor such as melanoma, head and neck, liver or kidney cancer. The sequencing here drew on CD4+ or CD8+ T cells sorted from blood, taken in a trial of the OX40 agonist ivuxolimab.

The CDR3 DNA reads as TGTGCCAGCAGCTTGGGTAGCGGGAGCACAGATACGCAGTATTTT. This codes for CASSLGSGSTDTQYF. This chain links TRBV7-2 with TRBJ2-3; the match to TRBD2 covers 7 bases. The germline V gene has CDR1 SGHTA and CDR2 FQGNSA. With 3 bases clipped from V and 0 bases from J, the junction kept 3 bases outside the gene matches. This CDR3 has 15 residues.